These 11 T cell receptor beta chains came from one sample sequenced in a study of shared clonotypes between healthy human individuals. The naive CD8 subset, CD45RO-negative cells positively selected for CCR7, excluded terminally differentiated effector memory CD45RA+ cells. The repertoire was sequenced with immunoSEQ multiplex PCR; TCRdb's copy has only in-frame clones and lacks some. The data contain about 1,900,000 clones, about 94% of them singletons. What was sequenced was naive CD8+ T cells sorted from blood. The source is a man aged 18 to 30 in good health.

The chain couples TRBV4-1 to TRBJ2-1, with 11 bases matching TRBD1. The CDR3 spans 16 residues. The germline gives CDR1 MGHRA, CDR2 YSYEKL. The V segment lost 0 bases and the J segment 6 bases; nucleotides outside the gene matches: 4. The CDR3, as DNA: TGCGCCAGCAGCCAAGATCAGGGGACAGGGGGCAATGAGCAGTTCTTC. Translating gives CASSQDQGTGGNEQFF.

The CDR3, as DNA: TGTGCCAGCCGAACAGGGGGCGGCGGCAATCAGCCCCAGCATTTT. Protein: CASRTGGGGNQPQHF. The rearrangement uses TRBV27 and TRBJ1-5, with 9 bases that match TRBD1. V trimming: 8 bases; J trimming: 2 bases; junction bases outside the gene matches: 7. This CDR3 comprises 15 residues. Germline lookup yields CDR1 MNHEY and CDR2 SMNVEV (reference sequence).

The genes are TRBV6-5 and TRBJ2-1; TRBD1 matches 10 bases. The V and J ends lost 8 bases and 6 bases, in that order; junction bases with no gene match: 10. Germline values: CDR1 MNHEY, CDR2 SVGAGI. This CDR3 has 15 amino acids. CDR3 residues: CASQTTGTGANEQFF. DNA of the CDR3: TGTGCCAGCCAAACAACCGGGACAGGGGCCAATGAGCAGTTCTTC.

The chain uses TRBV27 and TRBJ2-1, with TRBD2 matching over 15 bases. Trimming cost V 5 bases and J 7 bases; bases outside gene matches: 6. This CDR3 has 16 residues. The germline CDR1 and CDR2 sequences are MNHEY and SMNVEV (reference sequence). The CDR3: CASSAGTSGGRNEQFF. The CDR3 DNA reads TGTGCCAGCAGTGCCGGGACTAGCGGGGGGAGAAATGAGCAGTTCTTC.

With respect to this clone: The sample contains more than one DNA sequence encoding this CDR3. The rearrangement uses TRBV6-5 and TRBJ1-2; 9 nucleotides match TRBD1. Germline V gene data show CDR1 as MNHEY and CDR2 as SVGAGI. This CDR3 is built from 12 residues. Trimming cost V 4 bases and J 6 bases; bases outside gene matches: 0. CDR3 region: CASSWTGDGYTF. Written as DNA, the CDR3 is TGTGCCAGCAGTTGGACAGGGGATGGCTACACCTTC.

V gene TRBV6-5 combines with J gene TRBJ2-1; TRBD2 agrees at 8 bases. Losses at the gene ends were 2 bases for V and 4 bases for J; bases not matched to a gene: 4. The CDR3 extends over 15 amino acids. Germline-derived CDR1 and CDR2 are MNHEY and SVGAGI. The CDR3 DNA follows: TGTGCCAGCAGTTACCGGGAGGGCCGGTACAATGAGCAGTTCTTC. It specifies CASSYREGRYNEQFF.

Concerning this clone: At one end the junction does not follow the germline gene, possibly because of a read error. The chain uses TRBV7-7 and TRBJ2-7, with D unresolved. CDR3 size: 13 residues. Germline CDR1 reads SSHAT; CDR2 reads FNYEAQ (reference sequence). This CDR3 reads CASSLNWGYEQYF. The DNA of the CDR3 is TGTGCTAGCAGCTTAAATTGGGGCTACGAGCAGTACTTC.

The V and J genes are TRBV27 and TRBJ2-5; no clear D gene. V dropped 5 bases and J dropped 1 base, with 11 bases sitting between them. Germline V CDR1 and CDR2: MNHEY, SMNVEV (reference sequence). The CDR3 is made up of 14 amino acids. CDR3 loop: CASSLDQSQETQYF. DNA for the CDR3: TGTGCCAGCAGTCTGGACCAATCCCAAGAGACCCAGTACTTC.

The rearrangement links TRBV27 to TRBJ2-2; 10 bases fit TRBD2. CDR1 is MNHEY and CDR2 is SMNVEV in the germline V gene (reference sequence). This CDR3 has 15 residues. V lost 3 bases, J lost 7 bases, and 5 bases stayed unmatched. The CDR3 reads CASSFEREGSGELFF. CDR3 DNA: TGTGCCAGCAGTTTCGAGCGGGAGGGGAGCGGGGAGCTGTTTTTT.

CDR3 in amino acids: CASSLLYDDSPLTGELFF. DNA of the CDR3: TGTGCCAGCAGCTTACTCTACGACGACAGCCCTCTCACCGGGGAGCTGTTTTTT. This chain uses TRBV13 with TRBJ2-2, with D perhaps TRBD1 (5 bases). Trimming removed 2 bases at V and 4 bases at J, with 20 bases between. Per germline, CDR1 PRHDT and CDR2 FYEKMQ (reference sequence). This CDR3 spans 18 amino acids.

A remark on this clone: The sample has other DNA sequences that encode this CDR3 too. The J gene is TRBJ2-7, the V gene TRBV6-1; D is tentatively TRBD1 or TRBD2 (6 bases each). The length of the CDR3 is 14 residues. V gave up 1 base and J gave up 3 bases, with 10 bases separating them. Looked up from germline, CDR1 is MNHNS and CDR2 is SASEGT. The CDR3 DNA sequence: TGTGCCAGCAGTGAAGGAGGGGGAGGCTACGAGCAGTACTTC. Translated, it gives CASSEGGGGYEQYF.